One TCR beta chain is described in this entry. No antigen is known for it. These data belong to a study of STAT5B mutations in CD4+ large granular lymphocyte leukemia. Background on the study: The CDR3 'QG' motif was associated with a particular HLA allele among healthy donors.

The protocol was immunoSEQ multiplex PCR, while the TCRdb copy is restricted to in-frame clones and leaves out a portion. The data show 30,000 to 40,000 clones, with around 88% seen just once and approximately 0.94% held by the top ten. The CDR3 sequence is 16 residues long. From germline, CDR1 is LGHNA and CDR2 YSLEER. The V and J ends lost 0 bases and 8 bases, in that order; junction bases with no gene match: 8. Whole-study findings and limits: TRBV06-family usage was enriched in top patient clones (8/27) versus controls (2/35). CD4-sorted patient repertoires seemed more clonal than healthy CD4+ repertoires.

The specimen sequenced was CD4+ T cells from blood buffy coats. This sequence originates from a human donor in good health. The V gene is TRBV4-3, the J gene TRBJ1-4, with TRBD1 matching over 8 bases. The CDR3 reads CASSQDRGQGNEKLFF. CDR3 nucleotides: TGCGCCAGCAGCCAAGACAGGGGGCAGGGAAACGAAAAACTGTTTTTT.